This TCR beta chain was documented in a study of blood T cells in healthy people across ages. Across the study: Per every two T cells, about one barcoded beta molecule was captured by template switching. The study's findings and limits: Possibly, changes in expanded clonotypes were confounded because donor CMV status was unknown. The authors considered diversity estimates from one million T cells to be underestimates.

The V end lost 1 base, the J end lost 14 bases, and 6 bases lay between the germline ends. Germline V gene sequence: CDR1 SEHNR, CDR2 FQNEAQ (reference sequence). The CDR3 runs to 10 residues. For this clonotype: As yet, its antigen is unknown.

Individuals who donated were healthy Caucasians from Russia aged about 6 to 100. The authors ran a second PCR of 7 to 11 cycles using a sample-barcoded 5' primer and a J-beta primer mix. Each CDR3 protein is one row after TCRdb ran MiXCR on the 5' RACE reads. The sample yields 1.5 million or so distinct CDR3 sequences, about 45% seen once. The sequenced sample consisted of blood. The TCR originated in a woman aged 18-29 years in good health. The V call is TRBV7-9, the J call TRBJ1-3; D is undetermined. CDR3 in amino acids: CASSLEALYF. In DNA, the CDR3 is TGTGCCAGCAGCTTAGAGGCTTTATATTTT.